Listed below are T cell receptor beta chains from one sample, sequenced in a study of T cell responses to AZD1222 COVID-19 vaccine. Repertoires were generated with immunoSEQ multiplex PCR, while TCRdb's copy carries only in-frame clones and drops some. This sample has about 110,000 clones, with about 89% found just once. Sample: peripheral blood, taken 28 days after the second AZD1222 dose. All receptors derive from an adult who received the AZD1222 COVID-19 vaccine. Both conserved end residues are part of each CDR3. A D gene is named only where the DNA matches it firmly. Clone size appears in some rows only: once, few, many, or a class for an expanded clone.

d_call clone_size j_call v_call cdr3_aa cdr3_nt
- - TRBJ1-2 TRBV3-1/TRBV3-2 CASSQRGVINYGYTF TGTGCCAGCAGCCAGAGGGGCGTCATTAACTATGGCTACACCTTC
TRBD2 - TRBJ2-1 TRBV7-8 CASSFSGNSYNEQFF TGTGCCAGCAGCTTTAGCGGGAACTCCTACAATGAGCAGTTCTTC
TRBD2 - TRBJ2-1 TRBV9 CASSPLAGVGHNEQFF TGTGCCAGCAGCCCCCTAGCGGGAGTTGGGCACAATGAGCAGTTCTTC
TRBD1 - TRBJ2-7 TRBV11-2 CASSPIQGSYEQYF TGTGCCAGCAGTCCGATACAGGGGAGCTACGAGCAGTACTTC
- - TRBJ2-1 TRBV6-4 CASLPADQRYNEQFF TGTGCCAGCCTTCCCGCCGACCAACGCTACAATGAGCAGTTCTTC
- - TRBJ1-2 TRBV5-1 CASSLVAGSENGYTF TGCGCCAGCAGCTTGGTGGCGGGGAGCGAGAATGGCTACACCTTC
TRBD2 - TRBJ2-7 TRBV10-3 CAISAGTSGKYEQYF TGTGCCATCAGTGCCGGGACTAGCGGGAAATACGAGCAGTACTTC
TRBD2 - TRBJ2-7 TRBV6-5 CASRDLAGRYEQYF TGTGCCAGCAGAGATCTAGCGGGAAGGTACGAGCAGTACTTC
TRBD2 - TRBJ2-1 TRBV6-1 CASSVAGLLAGAFNEQFF TGTGCCAGCAGTGTGGCGGGGTTGCTAGCGGGGGCCTTCAATGAGCAGTTCTTC
- - TRBJ2-7 TRBV5-4 CASSPDPGTSYEQYF TGTGCCAGCAGCCCGGACCCCGGGACCTCCTACGAGCAGTACTTC
- - TRBJ1-1 TRBV6-2/TRBV6-3 CASSYSLRHPQNTEAFF TGTGCCAGCAGTTACTCGTTACGACACCCCCAGAACACTGAAGCTTTCTTT
- few TRBJ1-6 TRBV2 CASSGEGAVYNSPLHF TGTGCCAGCAGTGGGGAGGGCGCCGTATATAATTCACCCCTCCACTTT
- once TRBJ1-5 TRBV28 CASSFLGSSNQPQHF TGTGCCAGCAGTTTCTTAGGGAGCAGCAATCAGCCCCAGCATTTT
TRBD1 - TRBJ1-3 TRBV28 CASFDRGHGNTIYF TGTGCCAGCTTCGACAGGGGGCATGGAAACACCATATATTTT
- - TRBJ1-1 TRBV29-1 CSVDQVGDTEAFF TGCAGCGTTGATCAGGTGGGGGATACTGAAGCTTTCTTT
- - TRBJ2-7 TRBV6-4 CASSGRHGEQYF TGTGCCAGCAGTGGTCGACACGGGGAGCAGTACTTC
TRBD2 - TRBJ2-3 TRBV10-2 CASRRLAGGTDTQYF TGCGCCAGCAGGAGACTAGCGGGGGGCACAGATACGCAGTATTTT
TRBD1 - TRBJ1-2 TRBV6-5 CASSRTGGAFKYTF TGTGCCAGCAGTCGGACAGGGGGCGCGTTTAAATACACCTTC
TRBD1 - TRBJ1-5 TRBV7-8 CASSRDRSNQPQHF TGTGCCAGCAGCCGGGACAGATCGAATCAGCCCCAGCATTTT
TRBD1 - TRBJ2-5 TRBV19 CASSPKGQGAGETQYF TGTGCCAGTAGTCCCAAGGGGCAGGGGGCAGGAGAGACCCAGTACTTC
- - TRBJ1-2 TRBV20-1 CSASSEPYGYTF TGCAGTGCTAGTTCAGAACCGTATGGCTACACCTTC
TRBD1 - TRBJ2-7 TRBV5-4 CASSGGQGTEQYF TGTGCCAGCAGCGGGGGACAGGGAACCGAGCAGTACTTC
TRBD2 - TRBJ2-1 TRBV20-1 CSAVGTSPNFF TGCAGTGCTGTAGGGACTAGCCCCAATTTCTTC
TRBD1 - TRBJ2-7 TRBV5-1 CASSFGSGQASSYEQYF TGCGCCAGCAGCTTTGGTTCGGGACAGGCGAGCTCCTACGAGCAGTACTTC
- - TRBJ1-2 TRBV6-5 CASMVGEETDGYTF TGTGCCAGCATGGTCGGCGAGGAAACGGATGGCTACACCTTC
- - TRBJ1-1 TRBV28 CASREEDTEAFF TGTGCCAGCAGGGAGGAGGACACTGAAGCTTTCTTT
- - TRBJ2-1 TRBV3-1/TRBV3-2 CASSQANNEQFF TGTGCCAGCAGCCAAGCGAACAATGAGCAGTTCTTC
TRBD2 - TRBJ2-4 TRBV14 CASGQGGGVEIQYF TGTGCCAGCGGCCAGGGCGGGGGAGTAGAAATTCAGTACTTC
TRBD2 - TRBJ2-1 TRBV19 CASRTLAYNEQFF TGTGCCAGTAGAACACTAGCGTACAATGAGCAGTTCTTC
- - TRBJ1-5 TRBV18 CASSPTGLGNQPQHF TGTGCCAGCTCACCAACAGGGTTGGGCAATCAGCCCCAGCATTTT
- - TRBJ1-5 TRBV19 CASRIGGISNQPQHF TGTGCCAGTAGAATCGGGGGGATTAGCAATCAGCCCCAGCATTTT
- - TRBJ2-7 TRBV29-1 CSVEANHYEQYF TGCAGCGTTGAGGCAAACCACTACGAGCAGTACTTC
- - TRBJ1-6 TRBV30 CAWDTGRSPLHF TGTGCCTGGGACACCGGGCGTTCACCCCTCCACTTT
TRBD2 once TRBJ2-7 TRBV7-9 CASSLGLAGYEQYF TGTGCCAGCAGCTTAGGACTAGCGGGATACGAGCAGTACTTC
- - TRBJ1-5 TRBV7-8 CASSPKGYNQPQHF TGTGCCAGCAGCCCCAAAGGGTACAATCAGCCCCAGCATTTT
- - TRBJ2-1 TRBV15 CATSISAEQFF TGTGCCACCAGCATTAGTGCTGAGCAGTTCTTC
TRBD2 - TRBJ2-1 TRBV2 CASRGLAAPSWDNEQFF TGTGCCAGCAGGGGACTAGCGGCACCCTCGTGGGACAATGAGCAGTTCTTC
- - TRBJ1-2 TRBV9 CASSALPVVGYGYTF TGTGCCAGCAGCGCCCTCCCAGTAGTCGGCTATGGCTACACCTTC
- - TRBJ1-1 TRBV15 CATSITGMNTEAFF TGTGCCACCAGTATTACAGGGATGAACACTGAAGCTTTCTTT
- once TRBJ2-4 TRBV25-1 CASSEYGETNIQYF TGTGCCAGCAGTGAATATGGGGAGACAAACATTCAGTACTTC
- - TRBJ1-1 TRBV6-5 CASSYVTSKAPEAFF TGTGCCAGCAGTTATGTAACCAGCAAAGCACCTGAAGCTTTCTTT
- once TRBJ2-7 TRBV6-6 CASSYAGQYYYEQYF TGTGCCAGCAGTTACGCGGGACAGTATTACTACGAGCAGTACTTC
- - TRBJ2-2 TRBV29-1 CSARPNTGELFF TGCAGCGCCCGACCGAACACCGGGGAGCTGTTTTTT
- - TRBJ1-5 TRBV7-8 CASTPGSNQPQHF TGTGCCAGCACCCCAGGTAGCAATCAGCCCCAGCATTTT
- - TRBJ1-6 TRBV5-6 CASSLYGPNSPLHF TGTGCCAGCAGCTTGTACGGCCCAAATTCACCCCTCCACTTT
- - TRBJ2-2 TRBV24-1 CATSDLLPGPGELFF TGTGCCACCAGTGATTTACTTCCCGGGCCCGGGGAGCTGTTTTTT
TRBD1 few TRBJ1-2 TRBV7-6 CASSVDPGQGAFGYTF TGTGCCAGCAGCGTTGATCCGGGACAGGGGGCGTTTGGCTACACCTTC
- once TRBJ1-6 TRBV6-5 CASSSPPTGTNSPLHF TGTGCCAGCAGTTCACCTCCGACAGGAACTAATTCACCCCTCCACTTT
- - TRBJ1-5 TRBV6-2/TRBV6-3 CASSSPPDGNQPQHF TGTGCCAGCAGTTCGCCCCCGGATGGCAATCAGCCCCAGCATTTT
- - TRBJ1-5 TRBV7-9 CASGQPQHF TGTGCCAGCGGCCAGCCCCAGCATTTT
TRBD1 - TRBJ1-2 TRBV7-2 CASSSRQGGWGGYTF TGTGCCAGCAGCTCGCGACAGGGAGGTTGGGGTGGCTACACCTTC
- - TRBJ1-1 TRBV19 CASIHALGGGMNTEAFF TGTGCCAGTATCCACGCCCTTGGCGGCGGTATGAACACTGAAGCTTTCTTT